At least ten counts were recorded for the clone carrying this T cell receptor beta chain. Its antigen is unknown. The sample belongs to a study of T cells in Graves' hyperthyroidism and ophthalmopathy. CDR1 is DFQATT and CDR2 is SNEGSKA in the germline V gene (reference sequence). The ends lost 5 bases at V and 4 bases at J; junction bases unmatched: 6. This CDR3 comprises 14 residues. It was uncontrolled infection, other autoimmune disease, pregnancy or lactation that excluded patients. PBMCs were obtained from about 9 ml fresh peripheral blood. Broader study findings: A model of 13 V-J features distinguished ophthalmopathy from stable hyperthyroidism.

TCR beta CDR3 region amplification was performed from RNA transcripts. The HTBI primer set served for first-round RT-PCR of the TCR CDR3. TCRdb re-called the multiplex PCR reads with MiXCR, one entry per CDR3 protein. In the table there are about 510,000 distinct CDR3 sequences, 12% to 15% of which are singletons. Sequenced material: blood. The rearrangement joins TRBV20-1 to TRBJ2-2; 8 bases match TRBD1. The clonotype comes from a middle-aged woman with Graves' hyperthyroidism. CDR3 protein: CSAGQGASTGELFF. The CDR3 bases are TGCAGTGCTGGACAGGGAGCGTCCACCGGGGAGCTGTTTTTT.